This passage covers 20 T cell receptor beta chains from one sample sequenced in a study of blood T cell repertoires in COVID-19. Repertoires were generated with immunoSEQ multiplex PCR, while TCRdb's copy carries only in-frame clones and drops some. This sample has 350,000 to 450,000 clones, with around 85% found just once. Material: peripheral blood. These receptors were collected from a young woman with acute or convalescent COVID-19.

This chain uses TRBV23-1 with TRBJ2-1; D gene uncertain. TRBV23-1 is marked as an open reading frame, function uncertain. The CDR3 has 16 residues. V gave up 10 bases and J gave up 2 bases, with 21 bases separating them. The CDR3 protein is CATPLNGSPTYNEQFF. As DNA, the CDR3 is TGCGCCACCCCTCTGAACGGGTCACCAACCTACAATGAGCAGTTCTTC.

This chain joins TRBV15 and TRBJ1-2, with unresolved D. The CDR3 runs to 12 residues. The V and J ends lost 0 bases and 3 bases respectively, with 2 bases between them. Germline assignment: CDR1 LNHNV and CDR2 YYDKDF (reference sequence). CDR3 in amino acids: CATSRDYYGYTF. CDR3 coding DNA: TGTGCCACCAGCAGAGACTACTATGGCTACACCTTC.

V gene TRBV28 combines with J gene TRBJ2-2; no reliable D call. The CDR3 extends over 12 amino acids. Trimming shortened V by 6 bases and J by 3 bases, and 5 bases separated the two germline ends. Germline V gene data show CDR1 as MDHEN and CDR2 as SYDVKM. For the CDR3, the DNA is TGTGCCAGCAGCCTAGACACCGGGGAGCTGTTTTTT. It translates to CASSLDTGELFF.

The gene calls are TRBV4-2 and TRBJ2-3; 9 nucleotides line up with TRBD2. CDR1 is LGHNA and CDR2 is YNFKEQ in the germline V gene. CDR3 length equals 17 residues. J gave up 2 bases and V 3 bases, and 9 bases lay outside the gene matches. This CDR3 reads CASSQVKAGGSTDTQYF. In DNA form, the CDR3 reads TGTGCCAGCAGCCAGGTTAAAGCGGGGGGATCCACAGATACGCAGTATTTT.

The rearrangement uses TRBV7-2 and TRBJ2-1; 7 nucleotides match TRBD1. This CDR3 comprises 15 residues. The germline CDR1 and CDR2 sequences are SGHTA and FQGNSA. The junction had 11 bases not matched to a gene; V was cut back by 7 bases and J by 5 bases. The DNA of the CDR3 is TGTGCCAGCACCGACCGGGACAGAACTAACAATGAGCAGTTCTTC. This sequence encodes CASTDRDRTNNEQFF.

The chain is built from TRBV9 and TRBJ1-5; 10 bases are shared with TRBD1. Germline CDR1 and CDR2: SGDLS and YYNGEE. V lost 10 bases, J lost 7 bases, and 8 bases stayed unmatched. The CDR3 runs to 13 residues. The DNA of the CDR3 is TGTGCCTCCGGACAGGGGGTAGGGCAGCCCCAGCATTTT. It specifies CASGQGVGQPQHF.

This chain uses TRBV2 with TRBJ2-5; 7 positions agree with TRBD2. The germline gives CDR1 SNHLY, CDR2 FYNNEI. CDR3 length: 15 residues. Trimming took 5 bases from V and 0 from J; bases not matched to a gene: 6. CDR3 coding DNA: TGTGCCAGCAGTCTTATTGGGACTAACCAAGAGACCCAGTACTTC. Its translation is CASSLIGTNQETQYF.

This clone appeared a single time. This specimen includes other DNA sequences encoding the same CDR3. The chain has TRBV30 and TRBJ1-1; TRBD1 aligns across 7 bases. Unmatched junction bases numbered 1, after V lost 4 bases and J lost 5 bases. This CDR3 region has 11 residues. CDR1 and CDR2 from the germline V gene are GTSNPN and SVGIG (reference sequence). As DNA, the CDR3 is TGTGCCTGGAACAGGGGAACTGAAGCTTTCTTT. Translation: CAWNRGTEAFF.

The J gene is TRBJ2-2, the V gene TRBV6-4; 10 nucleotides match TRBD1. This CDR3 has 15 amino acids. CDR1 MRHNA and CDR2 SNTAGT come from the germline V gene. V lost 0 bases to trimming and J lost 6 bases; unmatched junction nucleotides: 1. The chain's CDR3 is CASSDSTGGSGELFF. CDR3 nucleotide sequence: TGTGCCAGCAGTGACTCGACAGGGGGCTCCGGGGAGCTGTTTTTT.

On this clone: A read error may produce the germline difference seen at one junction end. This sequence joins TRBV18 and TRBJ1-4; 9 bases fit TRBD1. CDR1 and CDR2 from the germline V gene are KGHSH and LQKENI. The CDR3 consists of 15 residues. CDR3 sequence: CASSPQGQGSEKLFF. CDR3 coding DNA: TGTGCCAGCTCCCCACAGGGACAGGGAAGTGAAAAACTGTTTTTT.

This clone was recorded only once. V usage is TRBV7-9 and J usage is TRBJ2-7; D remains ambiguous. Germline V gives CDR1 SEHNR, CDR2 FQNEAQ (reference sequence). Trimming removed 1 base at V and 3 bases at J, with 4 bases between. This CDR3 is 12 amino acids long. CDR3 amino acids: CASSLDFYEQYF. For the CDR3, the DNA is TGTGCCAGCAGCTTAGACTTCTACGAGCAGTACTTC. The whole variable domain, filled in from reference TRBV7-9 and TRBJ2-7, reads DTGVSQNPRHKITKRGQNVTFRCDPISEHNRLYWYRQTLGQGPEFLTYFQNEAQLEKSRLLSDRFSAERPKGSFSTLEIQRTEQGDSAMYLCASSLDFYEQYFGPGTRLTVT.

This rearrangement joins TRBV5-6 to TRBJ2-5; 9 bases line up with TRBD1. The CDR3 is 17 amino acids. J gave up 4 bases and V 2 bases, and 12 bases lay outside the gene matches. The germline CDR1 and CDR2 sequences are SGHDT and YYEEEE. This chain's CDR3 is CASSFAGQGPIGETQYF. The CDR3 DNA sequence: TGTGCCAGCAGCTTCGCAGGACAGGGGCCTATCGGAGAGACCCAGTACTTC.

CDR3 in DNA: TGTGCCAGCTCCCAAAGGGGGGAGCAGTACTTC. Translating gives CASSQRGEQYF. V is TRBV25-1 and J is TRBJ2-7; D is possibly TRBD1 (6 bases). CDR1 is MGHDK and CDR2 is SYGVNS in the germline V gene. Trimming removed 8 bases from V and 7 bases from J, with 12 bases in between. This CDR3 contains 11 residues.

This clone came up a few times. The chain uses TRBV5-4 and TRBJ1-6, with 7 nucleotides matching TRBD1. The V and J ends lost 4 bases and 6 bases, in that order; junction bases with no gene match: 13. The CDR3 loop spans 17 amino acids. CDR1 and CDR2 (germline): SGHNT, YYREEE (reference sequence). The chain's CDR3 is CASSRGQEASFNSPLHF. The CDR3 DNA follows: TGTGCCAGCAGCAGAGGACAGGAAGCAAGTTTTAATTCACCCCTCCACTTT.

V usage is TRBV18 and J usage is TRBJ1-4; possibly TRBD1 for D (5 bases). The CDR3 covers 18 residues. CDR1 and CDR2 (germline): KGHSH, LQKENI. V was pared by 6 bases and J by 0 bases, with 20 bases between. The CDR3 here is CASSRVGGTDATNEKLFF. The DNA of the CDR3 is TGTGCCAGCTCCCGAGTTGGGGGGACCGATGCAACTAATGAAAAACTGTTTTTT.

In its sample, this clone was seen once. The chain links TRBV18 to TRBJ2-1, with D perhaps matching TRBD1 (6 bases). The CDR3 runs 16 residues. CDR1 KGHSH and CDR2 LQKENI come from the germline V gene. Trimming cost V 0 bases and J 4 bases, with 13 bases left between them. CDR3 DNA: TGTGCCAGCTCACCACCGGGGGCGTCCGGGTACAATGAGCAGTTCTTC. This encodes CASSPPGASGYNEQFF.

The chain recombines TRBV19 with TRBJ1-5; D gene unclear. V gave up 5 bases and J gave up 3 bases, with 5 bases separating them. The germline V gene has CDR1 LNHDA and CDR2 SQIVND (reference sequence). The CDR3 runs 12 residues. CDR3 residues: CASSLLNQPQHF. For the CDR3, the DNA is TGTGCCAGTAGTCTCCTCAATCAGCCCCAGCATTTT.

In this sample, this clone turned up once. This chain links TRBV27 with TRBJ2-7; perhaps TRBD1 as D (5 bases). The CDR3 loop spans 15 amino acids. Germline CDR1 reads MNHEY; CDR2 reads SMNVEV (reference sequence). V was trimmed by 4 bases and J by 3 bases, leaving 16 bases between them. CDR3 coding DNA: TGTGCCAGCAGTTCCAACCCGACAGCTTACTACGAGCAGTACTTC. Translation gives CASSSNPTAYYEQYF.

The J gene is TRBJ2-7, the V gene TRBV6-5; tentatively, D is TRBD1 (6 bases). The germline V and J ends were trimmed by 7 bases and 2 bases, with 12 bases remaining between them. Germline V lookup: CDR1 MNHEY, CDR2 SVGAGI. The CDR3 totals 13 residues. CDR3 region: CASTRDMTYEQYF. The CDR3 coding sequence is TGTGCCAGCACCCGGGACATGACCTACGAGCAGTACTTC.

The J gene is TRBJ2-7, the V gene TRBV5-6, with 8 bases lining up with TRBD1. The V and J ends lost 4 bases and 5 bases, in that order; junction bases with no gene match: 5. CDR3 length equals 13 residues. CDR1 is SGHDT and CDR2 is YYEEEE in the germline V gene. The CDR3 nucleotides read TGTGCCAGCAGCCCGCAGGACAGGGACGAGCAGTACTTC. It encodes CASSPQDRDEQYF.